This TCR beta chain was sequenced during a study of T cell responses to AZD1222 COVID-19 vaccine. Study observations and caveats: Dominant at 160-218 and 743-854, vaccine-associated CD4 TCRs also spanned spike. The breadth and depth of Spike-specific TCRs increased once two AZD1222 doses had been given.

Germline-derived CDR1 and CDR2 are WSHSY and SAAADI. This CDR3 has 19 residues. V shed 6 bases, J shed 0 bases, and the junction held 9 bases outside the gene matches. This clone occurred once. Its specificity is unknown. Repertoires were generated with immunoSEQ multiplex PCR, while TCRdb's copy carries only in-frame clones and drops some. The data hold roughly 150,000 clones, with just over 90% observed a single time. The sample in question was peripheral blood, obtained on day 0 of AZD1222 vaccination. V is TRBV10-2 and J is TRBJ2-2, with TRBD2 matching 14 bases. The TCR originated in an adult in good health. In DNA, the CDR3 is TGCGCCAGCAGCCCGACTAGCGGGGGGGCCCTGGCGAACACCGGGGAGCTGTTTTTT. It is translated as CASSPTSGGALANTGELFF.